These 20 T cell receptor beta chains were sequenced from one sample in a study of T cell responses to AZD1222 COVID-19 vaccine. Sequencing used immunoSEQ multiplex PCR; TCRdb keeps in-frame clones, though not all of them. The sample contains about 150,000 clones, over 90% of which appear only once. The sample was peripheral blood, taken 28 days after the second AZD1222 dose. The receptor set was obtained from an adult who received the AZD1222 COVID-19 vaccine.

The chain recombines TRBV6-5 with TRBJ1-3; D possibly corresponds to TRBD1 (6 bases). This CDR3 region has 15 residues. Between the trimmed V and J ends, which lost 10 bases and 1 base, there was a span of 17 bases. CDR1 is MNHEY and CDR2 is SVGAGI in the germline V gene. The CDR3 reads CATRRGTASGNTIYF. Written as DNA, the CDR3 is TGTGCCACCAGGAGGGGGACGGCGTCTGGAAACACCATATATTTT.

This clone has only one observation. The chain links TRBV7-9 to TRBJ1-3; D gene ambiguous. CDR3 length: 19 amino acids. Trimming shortened V by 4 bases and J by 0 bases, and 22 bases separated the two germline ends. Germline V gene sequence: CDR1 SEHNR, CDR2 FQNEAQ (reference sequence). Here the CDR3 DNA reads TGTGCCAGCAGCTCCGTACAATCTCATCGACTTAGCTCTGGAAACACCATATATTTT. It encodes CASSSVQSHRLSSGNTIYF.

The chain uses TRBV10-3 and TRBJ1-1; TRBD1 is a possible D gene (5 bases). Germline V gene data show CDR1 as ENHRY and CDR2 as SYGVKD. V was clipped by 6 bases and J by 0 bases, with 14 bases between them. This CDR3 contains 15 residues. The CDR3, as DNA: TGTGCCATCAGGGGGACGGCAGTGATGAACACTGAAGCTTTCTTT. This sequence encodes CAIRGTAVMNTEAFF.

The chain joins TRBV3-1 (or the pseudogene TRBV3-2) to TRBJ2-2; 7 bases are a match to TRBD1. This CDR3 region has 16 residues. Germline V gene lookup returns CDR1 LGHDT and CDR2 YNNKEL (reference sequence). The V and J ends lost 6 bases and 1 base, in that order; junction bases with no gene match: 8. The CDR3 nucleotides are TGTGCCAGCAGGCCCCTCCGGACAGGGAACACCGGGGAGCTGTTTTTT. Translation gives CASRPLRTGNTGELFF.

This chain joins TRBV9 and TRBJ1-4; TRBD1 aligns across 7 bases. The CDR3 spans 15 residues. Germline V CDR1 and CDR2: SGDLS, YYNGEE. With V trimmed by 2 bases and J by 7 bases, 8 bases remained unmatched. The CDR3: CASSVGRQGGEKLFF. CDR3 in DNA: TGTGCCAGCAGCGTGGGCCGACAGGGTGGTGAAAAACTGTTTTTT.

This clone came up once. The chain recombines TRBV7-9 with TRBJ2-7; 10 bases are shared with TRBD2. The CDR3 runs 14 residues. Looked up from germline, CDR1 is SEHNR and CDR2 is FQNEAQ (reference sequence). Unmatched junction bases numbered 2, after V lost 1 base and J lost 5 bases. This chain's CDR3 is CASSLVLAGDEQYF. CDR3 in DNA: TGTGCCAGCAGCTTAGTTCTAGCGGGGGACGAGCAGTACTTC. The full variable domain, its missing parts supplied by reference TRBV7-9 and TRBJ2-7, is DTGVSQNPRHKITKRGQNVTFRCDPISEHNRLYWYRQTLGQGPEFLTYFQNEAQLEKSRLLSDRFSAERPKGSFSTLEIQRTEQGDSAMYLCASSLVLAGDEQYFGPGTRLTVT.

The V and J genes are TRBV28 and TRBJ2-5; no clear D gene. The CDR3 sequence is 13 residues long. Per germline, CDR1 MDHEN and CDR2 SYDVKM. V gave up 4 bases and J gave up 2 bases, with 8 bases separating them. As DNA, the CDR3 is TGTGCCAGCAGTTCAGTCCTTCAAGAGACCCAGTACTTC. Amino acid sequence: CASSSVLQETQYF.

The gene calls are TRBV18 and TRBJ2-7; TRBD1 or TRBD2 may be the D gene (5 bases each). From germline, CDR1 is KGHSH and CDR2 LQKENI. V was cut by 4 bases and J by 0 bases, with 7 bases left in between. This CDR3 has 13 residues. The CDR3 sequence: CASSRDGSYEQYF. In nucleotides, the CDR3 is TGTGCCAGCTCACGGGACGGCTCCTACGAGCAGTACTTC.

The chain combines TRBV11-2 with TRBJ2-7; TRBD2 matches at 12 bases. This CDR3 contains 18 residues. Per the germline V gene, CDR1 is SGHAT and CDR2 is FQNNGV. The ends lost 5 bases at V and 0 bases at J; junction bases unmatched: 11. The CDR3 bases are TGTGCCAGCAGCCCAATCCGCCGGACTAGCGGGACCTCCTACGAGCAGTACTTC. It yields the protein CASSPIRRTSGTSYEQYF.

In its sample, this clone was seen once. V is TRBV13 and J is TRBJ1-1; unclear D gene. Trimming pared 5 bases from V and 5 bases from J, leaving 27 bases between. Germline assignment: CDR1 PRHDT and CDR2 FYEKMQ (reference sequence). This CDR3 spans 18 amino acids. CDR3 DNA: TGTGCCAGCAGCGGGTTTCCCTCTTTTGGGGTTTTCGTAACTGAAGCTTTCTTT. Its protein is CASSGFPSFGVFVTEAFF. The complete variable domain, with remaining parts taken from reference TRBV13 and TRBJ1-1, reads AAGVIQSPRHLIKEKRETATLKCYPIPRHDTVYWYQQGPGQDPQFLISFYEKMQSDKGSIPDRFSAQQFSDYHSELNMSSLELGDSALYFCASSGFPSFGVFVTEAFFGQGTRLTVV.

The rearrangement links TRBV5-1 to TRBJ2-7, with TRBD2 identical over 11 bases. The V and J ends lost 2 bases and 4 bases, in that order; junction bases with no gene match: 8. The CDR3 is 16 amino acids. Germline CDR1 SGHRS, CDR2 YFSETQ. In DNA, the CDR3 is TGCGCCAGCAGCTTAGGATGGGGACTAGCGGATTACGAGCAGTACTTC. It codes for CASSLGWGLADYEQYF.

The chain has TRBV7-3 and TRBJ2-2, with 7 bases matching TRBD1. CDR3 size: 15 residues. CDR1 and CDR2 (germline): SGHTA, FQGTGA. V was clipped by 5 bases and J by 3 bases; unmatched bases: 6. The CDR3 DNA is TGTGCCAGCAGCGACCCGGGACAGCACACCGGGGAGCTGTTTTTT. As protein: CASSDPGQHTGELFF.

The chain couples TRBV12-3 or TRBV12-4 to TRBJ1-1; D possibly corresponds to TRBD1 (6 bases). Trimming pared 3 bases from V and 4 bases from J, leaving 9 bases between. CDR3 length: 13 residues. The CDR3, as DNA: TGTGCCAGCAGTTTTCGAGGGGGCACTGAAGCTTTCTTT. Amino acid sequence: CASSFRGGTEAFF.

Here the CDR3 DNA reads TGCGCCAGCAGCCAGGGGACGGGCGGCAATTCGGTGTCACCCCTCCACTTT. Protein sequence: CASSQGTGGNSVSPLHF. This chain uses TRBV5-1 with TRBJ1-6, with a tentative D call TRBD1 (6 bases). CDR1 and CDR2 (germline): SGHRS, YFSETQ. Trimming left V 4 bases short and J 10 bases short, with 24 bases between. The CDR3 is 17 amino acids. The variable domain in full, with the rest retrieved from reference TRBV5-1 and TRBJ1-6, is KAGVTQTPRYLIKTRGQQVTLSCSPISGHRSVSWYQQTPGQGLQFLFEYFSETQRNKGNFPGRFSGRQFSNSRSEMNVSTLELGDSALYLCASSQGTGGNSVSPLHFGNGTRLTVT.

This chain joins TRBV2 and TRBJ1-5; 8 positions agree with TRBD1. V dropped 6 bases and J dropped 8; count of bases not matched to a gene: 12. Germline CDR1 and CDR2: SNHLY and FYNNEI. The length of the CDR3 is 15 residues. CDR3 sequence (DNA): TGTGCCAGCAGCGAAATGGGACAGGTTGGGGAGCCCCAGCATTTT. As protein: CASSEMGQVGEPQHF.

This clone was counted a few times. The chain uses TRBV27 and TRBJ2-6; D is unresolved. This CDR3 spans 16 amino acids. Germline lookup yields CDR1 MNHEY and CDR2 SMNVEV (reference sequence). V was cut by 5 bases and J by 0 bases, with 11 bases left in between. Written as DNA, the CDR3 is TGTGCCAGCAGTCTTAGGAGCACCTCTGGGGCCAACGTCCTGACTTTC. It codes for CASSLRSTSGANVLTF.

This clone was seen only once. The chain has TRBV11-2 and TRBJ1-1, with 7 bases identical to TRBD1. The CDR3 is 17 amino acids. V shed 0 bases and J 4 bases; nucleotides not matched to a gene: 11. CDR1 is SGHAT and CDR2 is FQNNGV in the germline V gene. CDR3 nucleotide sequence: TGTGCCAGCAGCTTAGAGGGGGCCGCAGGGGGTGCCACTGAAGCTTTCTTT. Its protein product is CASSLEGAAGGATEAFF.

The chain links TRBV5-1 to TRBJ2-1; 12 positions agree with TRBD2. V was pared by 7 bases and J by 7 bases, with 6 bases of the junction left unmatched. Germline V gene sequence: CDR1 SGHRS, CDR2 YFSETQ. The CDR3 runs to 14 residues. The DNA of the CDR3 is TGCGCCAGCGAAGGACTAGCGGGATCGAATGAGCAGTTCTTC. It yields the protein CASEGLAGSNEQFF.

J is TRBJ2-7 and V is TRBV18; D uncertain. The CDR3 extends over 15 amino acids. Trimming shortened V by 2 bases and J by 1 base, and 12 bases separated the two germline ends. CDR1 is KGHSH and CDR2 is LQKENI in the germline V gene. As DNA, the CDR3 is TGTGCCAGCTCACCAGCTGGTCCCTCGTCCTACGAGCAGTACTTC. This sequence encodes CASSPAGPSSYEQYF. The full variable domain, completed using reference TRBV18 and TRBJ2-7, is NAGVMQNPRHLVRRRGQEARLRCSPMKGHSHVYWYRQLPEEGLKFMVYLQKENIIDESGMPKERFSAEFPKEGPSILRIQQVVRGDSAAYFCASSPAGPSSYEQYFGPGTRLTVT.

The V call is TRBV28, the J call TRBJ2-6; D is ambiguous. Per the germline V gene, CDR1 is MDHEN and CDR2 is SYDVKM. Trimming left V 3 bases short and J 4 bases short, with 10 bases between. The CDR3 extends over 15 amino acids. The chain's CDR3 is CASSFGLAGANVLTF. The DNA of the CDR3 is TGTGCCAGCAGTTTTGGTCTTGCGGGGGCCAACGTCCTGACTTTC. Combining the CDR3 with reference TRBV28 and TRBJ2-6 gives the whole variable domain DVKVTQSSRYLVKRTGEKVFLECVQDMDHENMFWYRQDPGLGLRLIYFSYDVKMKEKGDIPEGYSVSREKKERFSLILESASTNQTSMYLCASSFGLAGANVLTFGAGSRLTVL.